Listed here is a single TCR beta chain. This sample is part of a study of cytomegalovirus exposure and HLA in healthy donors. The germline V gene encodes CDR1 SGHRS and CDR2 YFSETQ. The CDR3 length is 13 residues. Between the trimmed V and J ends, which lost 2 bases and 5 bases, there was a span of 10 bases. A multiplex PCR was run with 60 Vbeta primers and 13 Jbeta primers. Sequenced by immunoSEQ multiplex PCR; TCRdb stores in-frame clones only, minus some. The sample totals around 130,000 clones. The sequenced sample consisted of PBMCs. The sequence came from a woman aged 55 to 70 in good health and CMV-seronegative. V gene TRBV5-1 combines with J gene TRBJ1-1, with a tentative D call TRBD1 (5 bases). Here the CDR3 reads CASSFARGTEAFF. CDR3 nucleotide sequence: TGCGCCAGCAGCTTCGCTAGGGGAACTGAAGCTTTCTTT.